This TCR beta chain emerged from a study of blood T cell repertoires in COVID-19. Method: immunoSEQ multiplex PCR; TCRdb's copy keeps in-frame clones and lacks some. The profile shows under 300,000 clones, 88% of them singletons. This clonotype was sampled from a woman aged 55-70 years in a cohort exposed to, infected with or recovered from COVID-19 (not recorded which). Sample: PBMCs or T cells enriched from blood (not recorded which).

The CDR3 coding sequence is TGTGCCAGCAGCTTAGCTAGCGGTGGGGCCAAAAACATTCAGTACTTC. Translated: CASSLASGGAKNIQYF. V and J are TRBV7-2 and TRBJ2-4; weak D call: TRBD2 (6 bases). The CDR3 spans 16 residues. Trimming removed 0 bases from V and 1 base from J, with 10 bases in between. CDR1 is SGHTA and CDR2 is FQGNSA in the germline V gene.